This TCR beta chain was found in a study of shared clonotypes between healthy human individuals. Germline V CDR1 and CDR2: MNHNY, SVGAGI (reference sequence). CDR3 length: 15 amino acids. With V trimmed by 4 bases and J by 4 bases, 9 bases remained unmatched. The assay was immunoSEQ multiplex PCR, and TCRdb's table has in-frame clones only and misses some. Of some 2.1 million clones listed, about 95% were seen once; the top ten hold about 1.1%. Positively selected for CCR7, the CD45RO-negative cells used as naive CD8 cells excluded terminally differentiated effector memory CD45RA+ cells. This TCR came from a man aged 18 to 29 in good health. The gene calls are TRBV6-6 and TRBJ1-2, with TRBD1 matching 7 bases. The material sequenced was naive CD8+ T cells sorted from blood. The CDR3 loop is CASSSPDRIPYGYTF. The CDR3 nucleotides read TGTGCCAGCAGTTCCCCGGACAGGATACCCTATGGCTACACCTTC.